The 28 T cell receptor beta chains below were found in one sample sequenced in a study of blood T cell repertoires in COVID-19. Sequencing used immunoSEQ multiplex PCR; TCRdb keeps in-frame clones, though not all of them. The table records about 400,000 clones, around nine tenths of them present only once. The sample consisted of peripheral blood. The source is a human donor in a cohort sampled during active COVID-19.

The chain recombines TRBV7-8 with TRBJ2-7; TRBD2 aligns across 9 bases. Unmatched junction bases numbered 9, after V lost 5 bases and J lost 4 bases. The CDR3 runs 15 residues. CDR1 and CDR2 (germline): SGHVS, FQNEAQ. DNA for the CDR3: TGTGCCAGCAGCGCGATAGCGGGAGTCGGGTACGAGCAGTACTTC. Residues: CASSAIAGVGYEQYF.

The chain couples TRBV10-3 to TRBJ2-2; D is perhaps TRBD2 (6 bases). The CDR3 is made up of 14 amino acids. CDR1 is ENHRY, CDR2 SYGVKD, per germline. Trimming shortened V by 6 bases and J by 1 base, and 9 bases separated the two germline ends. CDR3 in DNA: TGTGCCATCAGGCGGGATCTGAACACCGGGGAGCTGTTTTTT. As protein: CAIRRDLNTGELFF.

CDR3 residues: CASRPPGLAKNIQYF. The CDR3 DNA sequence: TGCGCCAGCAGGCCTCCAGGGCTAGCCAAAAACATTCAGTACTTC. The chain is built from TRBV4-1 and TRBJ2-4; tentatively, D is TRBD1 (5 bases). This CDR3 has 15 amino acids. The V gene's germline CDR1 is MGHRA and CDR2 YSYEKL. The V and J ends lost 6 bases and 0 bases respectively, with 12 bases between them.

V usage is TRBV11-2 and J usage is TRBJ1-4, with a possible D match to TRBD1 (6 bases). This CDR3 contains 14 residues. In germline, CDR1 is SGHAT, CDR2 FQNNGV. V dropped 3 bases and J dropped 8 bases, with 13 bases sitting between them. The CDR3 coding sequence is TGTGCCAGCAGCTTTACCGGGACATCCGAAAAACTGTTTTTT. This encodes CASSFTGTSEKLFF.

Note on this clone: The same CDR3 is also encoded by other DNA sequences in this sample. This rearrangement joins TRBV9 to TRBJ2-2; D is perhaps TRBD2 (6 bases). The CDR3 covers 13 residues. The germline CDR1 and CDR2 sequences are SGDLS and YYNGEE. Trimming cost V 4 bases and J 5 bases, with 9 bases left between them. The CDR3 is CASSLRGTGELFF. DNA for the CDR3: TGTGCCAGCAGCTTGCGGGGTACCGGGGAGCTGTTTTTT.

The chain employs TRBV11-2 and TRBJ1-5; 9 positions agree with TRBD1. Germline CDR1 SGHAT, CDR2 FQNNGV. The CDR3 totals 14 residues. The J segment lost 2 bases and the V segment lost 5 bases, leaving 1 base of the junction unmatched. The CDR3 DNA reads TGTGCCAGCAGCCGGACAGGGGGCAATCAGCCCCAGCATTTT. It yields the protein CASSRTGGNQPQHF.

The chain carries TRBV30 and TRBJ2-1; the match to TRBD2 covers 13 bases. Germline loops: CDR1 GTSNPN, CDR2 SVGIG (reference sequence). V dropped 1 base and J dropped 7; count of bases not matched to a gene: 4. The length of the CDR3 is 15 residues. For the CDR3, the DNA is TGTGCCTGGAGTGAACTAGCGGGGGGGTATAATGAGCAGTTCTTC. The encoded protein is CAWSELAGGYNEQFF.

The rearrangement joins TRBV10-3 to TRBJ2-7; maybe TRBD2 (6 bases). V shed 0 bases and J shed 5 bases, with 17 bases lying between them. Germline V gene data show CDR1 as ENHRY and CDR2 as SYGVKD. CDR3 size: 16 residues. In nucleotides, the CDR3 is TGTGCCATCAGTGAGTCGAAGGTCGGAGGGCCTGACGAGCAGTACTTC. This codes for CAISESKVGGPDEQYF.

This CDR3 is CASSLISEGTDTQYF. The CDR3 nucleotides read TGCGCCAGCAGCTTAATTAGCGAGGGCACAGATACGCAGTATTTT. The V and J genes are TRBV5-1 and TRBJ2-3; D might be TRBD2 (5 bases). The length of the CDR3 is 15 residues. The V end was cut by 2 bases, the J end by 1 base, with 11 bases between. The germline CDR1 and CDR2 sequences are SGHRS and YFSETQ.

This sequence joins TRBV24-1 and TRBJ1-2, with D perhaps matching TRBD1 (6 bases). Trimming took 7 bases from V and 6 from J, leaving 14 bases between them. The CDR3 is 13 residues long. Looked up from germline, CDR1 is KGHDR and CDR2 is SFDVKD. CDR3 DNA: TGTGCCACCAGCAGTAGGGGGAACGATGGCTACACCTTC. This translates into CATSSRGNDGYTF.

J is TRBJ1-5 and V is TRBV6-5; D gene ambiguous. Trimming shortened V by 0 bases and J by 7 bases, and 13 bases separated the two germline ends. The CDR3 length is 15 residues. The germline CDR1 and CDR2 sequences are MNHEY and SVGAGI. This CDR3 is CASSYSGGTGQPQHF. In nucleotides, the CDR3 is TGTGCCAGCAGTTACTCCGGTGGAACGGGGCAGCCCCAGCATTTT.

The gene calls are TRBV7-3 and TRBJ2-1, with 13 positions matching TRBD2. This CDR3 is 19 amino acids long. From germline, CDR1 is SGHTA and CDR2 FQGTGA. V was pared by 5 bases and J by 2 bases, with 12 bases of the junction left unmatched. The CDR3 DNA reads TGTGCCAGCAGCCCCAAACTAGCGGGGGGGCCAGGCCCCTACAATGAGCAGTTCTTC. Protein product: CASSPKLAGGPGPYNEQFF.

This clone was detected only once. V is TRBV2 and J is TRBJ2-3; D possibly corresponds to TRBD2 (7 bases). The CDR3 is made up of 14 amino acids. Trimming stripped 11 bases from V and 0 bases from J, with 15 bases between. From germline, CDR1 is SNHLY and CDR2 FYNNEI. This CDR3 is CAGGGGLSTDTQYF. Here the CDR3 DNA reads TGTGCCGGTGGGGGGGGCCTAAGCACAGATACGCAGTATTTT.

This clone was counted a few times. The chain couples TRBV4-1 to TRBJ1-4; TRBD1 matches at 7 bases. The germline gives CDR1 MGHRA, CDR2 YSYEKL. This CDR3 is built from 21 residues. Trimming cost V 0 bases and J 1 base; bases outside gene matches: 17. CDR3 in DNA: TGCGCCAGCAGCCAAGATCGGGCTCAGACAGGGTTTAGGGTAACTAATGAAAAACTGTTTTTT. It is translated as CASSQDRAQTGFRVTNEKLFF.

This sequence joins TRBV30 and TRBJ2-1, with 12 nucleotides matching TRBD2. There are 13 residues in the CDR3. The trim removed 1 base at V and 10 bases at J, leaving 2 bases unmatched. Germline CDR1 is GTSNPN and CDR2 is SVGIG (reference sequence). In DNA form, the CDR3 reads TGTGCCTGGAGTGGTGGACTAGCGGGAGAGCAGTTCTTC. As protein: CAWSGGLAGEQFF.

The chain is built from TRBV27 and TRBJ2-5; D is possibly TRBD1 (6 bases). Trimming cost V 5 bases and J 2 bases, with 15 bases left between them. This CDR3 spans 15 amino acids. CDR1 is MNHEY, CDR2 SMNVEV, per germline (reference sequence). CDR3: CASSLAMRGQETQYF. As DNA, the CDR3 is TGTGCCAGCAGTCTCGCCATGAGGGGGCAAGAGACCCAGTACTTC.

The chain carries TRBV9 and TRBJ2-1; 7 nucleotides align to TRBD2. Germline V CDR1 and CDR2: SGDLS, YYNGEE. Unmatched junction bases numbered 6, after V lost 0 bases and J lost 3 bases. The CDR3 covers 16 residues. The CDR3 nucleotides are TGTGCCAGCAGCGTAGGCATTAGCGGGTTCTACAATGAGCAGTTCTTC. Residues: CASSVGISGFYNEQFF.

The chain employs TRBV2 and TRBJ2-7, with D uncertain. The germline V gene encodes CDR1 SNHLY and CDR2 FYNNEI. The germline V and J ends were trimmed by 7 bases and 0 bases, with 16 bases remaining between them. This CDR3 spans 15 amino acids. The CDR3 loop is CASTRALSLSYEQYF. CDR3 nucleotide sequence: TGTGCCAGCACCCGAGCTCTTAGCCTCTCCTACGAGCAGTACTTC.

The chain couples TRBV15 to TRBJ1-4; D might be TRBD1 (5 bases). CDR1 is LNHNV and CDR2 is YYDKDF in the germline V gene (reference sequence). The CDR3 runs 14 residues. Trimming cost V 8 bases and J 6 bases, with 16 bases left between them. This CDR3 reads CATSLGTGDEKLFF. The CDR3 DNA reads TGTGCCACCTCCTTAGGAACAGGCGATGAAAAACTGTTTTTT.

This clone appeared a single time. The chain couples TRBV24-1 to TRBJ2-2, with D perhaps TRBD1 (6 bases). Deletions cut 5 bases from V and 4 bases from J, with 10 bases between. CDR1 is KGHDR, CDR2 SFDVKD, per germline. The CDR3 loop spans 14 amino acids. The CDR3 region is CATSGRGTTGELFF. For the CDR3, the DNA is TGTGCCACCAGTGGCAGGGGTACCACCGGGGAGCTGTTTTTT.

The chain joins TRBV28 to TRBJ2-1, with a tentative D call TRBD2 (5 bases). Trimming removed 3 bases at V and 3 bases at J, with 9 bases between. The CDR3 consists of 14 residues. The germline V gene encodes CDR1 MDHEN and CDR2 SYDVKM. The CDR3 sequence: CASSFRLIYNEQFF. The DNA for the CDR3 is TGTGCCAGCAGTTTCAGACTAATCTACAATGAGCAGTTCTTC. Full variable domain (outside the CDR3, taken from reference TRBV28 and TRBJ2-1): DVKVTQSSRYLVKRTGEKVFLECVQDMDHENMFWYRQDPGLGLRLIYFSYDVKMKEKGDIPEGYSVSREKKERFSLILESASTNQTSMYLCASSFRLIYNEQFFGPGTRLTVL.

The V call is TRBV27, the J call TRBJ2-7; D remains unclear. The CDR3 sequence is 15 residues long. V dropped 0 bases and J dropped 5 bases, with 14 bases sitting between them. Germline CDR1 MNHEY, CDR2 SMNVEV (reference sequence). The CDR3 here is CASSLSLGDGDEQYF. DNA of the CDR3: TGTGCCAGCAGTTTATCGCTGGGCGACGGCGACGAGCAGTACTTC.

This clone has a handful of counts. The chain recombines TRBV4-1 with TRBJ2-1, with 13 positions matching TRBD2. CDR1 MGHRA and CDR2 YSYEKL come from the germline V gene. V dropped 4 bases and J dropped 4; count of bases not matched to a gene: 7. The CDR3 has 17 amino acids. CDR3 residues: CASSPPGLAGMYNEQFF. CDR3 nucleotides: TGCGCCAGCAGCCCCCCGGGACTAGCGGGAATGTACAATGAGCAGTTCTTC.

The chain carries TRBV7-8 and TRBJ1-3; the D gene is possibly TRBD1 (6 bases). The CDR3 is made up of 13 amino acids. Trimming shortened V by 5 bases and J by 3 bases, and 8 bases separated the two germline ends. CDR1 and CDR2 (germline): SGHVS, FQNEAQ. This CDR3 reads CASSGQIGNTIYF. CDR3 sequence (DNA): TGTGCCAGCAGCGGACAGATTGGAAACACCATATATTTT.

Comment on this clone: Other DNA variants within this sample encode the same CDR3. DNA for the CDR3: TGCGCCAGCAGCCAAGATACTAGCGGATCTTACGAGCAGTACTTC. Residues: CASSQDTSGSYEQYF. This chain uses TRBV4-1 with TRBJ2-7; TRBD2 agrees at 8 bases. Trimming took 0 bases from V and 4 from J; bases not matched to a gene: 5. Germline loops: CDR1 MGHRA, CDR2 YSYEKL. The CDR3 has 15 amino acids.

The CDR3 nucleotides read TGTGCCAGCCGAAGACAGAGAGACTACGAGCAGTACTTC. This sequence encodes CASRRQRDYEQYF. This chain connects TRBV6-5 to TRBJ2-7; TRBD1 might be the D (5 bases). V was pared by 8 bases and J by 3 bases, with 14 bases between. The CDR3 runs 13 residues. Germline CDR1 MNHEY, CDR2 SVGAGI.

CDR3: CASSPGPGAYEQYF. CDR3 DNA: TGTGCCAGTAGTCCTGGACCCGGGGCCTACGAGCAGTACTTC. The V and J genes are TRBV19 and TRBJ2-7, with D possibly being TRBD2 (5 bases). Germline lookup yields CDR1 LNHDA and CDR2 SQIVND (reference sequence). The CDR3 totals 14 residues. The V gene lost 5 bases and the J gene lost 2 bases, with 13 bases spanning the gap.

This chain connects TRBV10-3 to TRBJ1-2; TRBD1 matches 9 bases. Germline-derived CDR1 and CDR2 are ENHRY and SYGVKD. V shed 0 bases and J 8 bases; nucleotides not matched to a gene: 4. CDR3 size: 14 residues. Here the CDR3 DNA reads TGTGCCATCAGTGAGTCGGGGACAGGGATCGGCTACACCTTC. Amino acids: CAISESGTGIGYTF.